Listed below are T cell receptor beta chains from one sample, sequenced in a study of blood T cell repertoires in COVID-19. TCRdb's copy holds only in-frame clones and misses some; the assay was immunoSEQ multiplex PCR. The table lists around 270,000 clones, 70% to 90% of them singletons. Sequenced sample: peripheral blood. These TCRs come from a human donor with COVID-19, enrolled during active disease. The donor label of this sample is uncertain. The CDR3 runs from the conserved cysteine through the conserved F or W. A D gene is named only where the DNA matches it firmly. For some rows the clone size is stated as once, few or many, or as a class when expanded; others skip it.

cdr3_nt cdr3_aa j_call clone_size d_call v_call
TGTGCCAGCAGTATAGGACAGGGGGGCAATCAGCCCCAGCATTTT CASSIGQGGNQPQHF TRBJ1-5 . TRBD1 TRBV28
TGTGCCTGGAGCTTGGACAGGTTCACAGATACGCAGTATTTT CAWSLDRFTDTQYF TRBJ2-3 few TRBD1 TRBV30
TGTGCCAGCAGCTGGACTAGCGGGAGCTCCTACAATGAGCAGTTCTTC CASSWTSGSSYNEQFF TRBJ2-1 . TRBD2 TRBV3-1/TRBV3-2
TGTGCCAGCAGCAACCTAGCGGGAGAGGTCGATGAGCAGTTCTTC CASSNLAGEVDEQFF TRBJ2-1 . TRBD2 TRBV2
TGTGCCAGCAGTTTAGTGGCGGGCACCAATGAGCAGTTCTTC CASSLVAGTNEQFF TRBJ2-1 . . TRBV27
TGTGCCTGGAGCGGGGGGCCAGGGAACTACGAGCAGTACTTC CAWSGGPGNYEQYF TRBJ2-7 many . TRBV30
TGTGCCAGCAGAACGGGACTGCGCACAGATACGCAGTATTTT CASRTGLRTDTQYF TRBJ2-3 . . TRBV11-2
TGTGCCAGCAGTTACTCGACAGGGGAGGGGCAGCCCCAGCATTTT CASSYSTGEGQPQHF TRBJ1-5 . TRBD1 TRBV6-5
TGTGCCAGTAGCGCTATAGGAGGAGGGGCGCACACTGAAGCTTTCTTT CASSAIGGGAHTEAFF TRBJ1-1 . . TRBV19
TGTGCCAGCAGTTACCTAATAGCGGGAGATTTTTACAATGAGCAGTTCTTC CASSYLIAGDFYNEQFF TRBJ2-1 . TRBD2 TRBV6-2/TRBV6-3
TGTGCCAGCAGTTTATACGGCGGCCACAATGAGCAGTTCTTC CASSLYGGHNEQFF TRBJ2-1 . . TRBV28
TGCGCCAGCAGTGCAGGGGCCCCTAGCACAGATACGCAGTATTTT CASSAGAPSTDTQYF TRBJ2-3 . . TRBV10-2
TGTGCCAGCAGCTTGTTGGCAGGGGTCCAAGAGACCCAGTACTTC CASSLLAGVQETQYF TRBJ2-5 . . TRBV5-6
TGTGCCAGCAGTGGCAACAGGGGCCCCATTTACAATGAGCAGTTCTTC CASSGNRGPIYNEQFF TRBJ2-1 . TRBD1 TRBV6-1
TGTGCCAGCAGTTCCCAGGGGTCTGGTGGCTACACCTTC CASSSQGSGGYTF TRBJ1-2 . . TRBV6-5
TGTGCCAGCAGCCGTTTTCTAGCACAAGAGACCCAGTACTTC CASSRFLAQETQYF TRBJ2-5 few . TRBV5-5
TGTGCCAGCAGTCTGGCCTTCTCGGGGGGCCTCTTT CASSLAFSGGLF TRBJ1-6 . . TRBV2
TGTGCCAGCAGCAAAGTCTCAGGCCCTGGAAACACCATATATTTT CASSKVSGPGNTIYF TRBJ1-3 . . TRBV21-1
TGTGCCAGCAGTTTGAACGGACAGGTCGAACAGCCCCAGCATTTT CASSLNGQVEQPQHF TRBJ1-5 . TRBD1 TRBV27
TGTGCCAGCAGTTATTCTAGCTCCTACGAGCAGTACTTC CASSYSSSYEQYF TRBJ2-7 . . TRBV6-5
TGTGCCACCAGTGATCCACAGGGGCGCCCCTACAATGAGCAGTTCTTC CATSDPQGRPYNEQFF TRBJ2-1 once TRBD1 TRBV24-1
TGTGCCAGCAGCTTACAGTCTAGCGGGGCCCCCCGGGAGACCCAGTACTTC CASSLQSSGAPRETQYF TRBJ2-5 . TRBD2 TRBV7-2
TGCAGCGTTGATACGAAGGTGACACTGAGCTCCTACAATGAGCAGTTCTTC CSVDTKVTLSSYNEQFF TRBJ2-1 few . TRBV29-1
TGTGCCAGCAGCTTGGAATTCGGGGAACGAAACACCATATATTTT CASSLEFGERNTIYF TRBJ1-3 . . TRBV5-5
TGCGCCAGCAGCTTGGATGGGACAGGGGCAGCGCTGAATGGCTACACCTTC CASSLDGTGAALNGYTF TRBJ1-2 . TRBD1 TRBV5-1
TGTGCCAGCAAATGGGGTGGCGGGAGTAACACCGGGGAGCTGTTTTTT CASKWGGGSNTGELFF TRBJ2-2 . TRBD2 TRBV5-6
TGCGCCAGCAGTGAAAGACTAGCGGGAGGGGAAGATACGCAGTATTTT CASSERLAGGEDTQYF TRBJ2-3 . TRBD2 TRBV10-1
TGTGCCAGTAGTATAGATTTCGGGGGTTGGGATCAGCCCCAGCATTTT CASSIDFGGWDQPQHF TRBJ1-5 few . TRBV19
TGTGCCTGGAGTCTCGACAGGGGGCTGGGAAACACCATATATTTT CAWSLDRGLGNTIYF TRBJ1-3 few TRBD1 TRBV30
TGTGCCAGCAGCCCGGGGCAGGGGTCCCAGTACTTC CASSPGQGSQYF TRBJ2-5 . . TRBV7-3
TGCAGTGCTAGTGCGTCGGGTTTTAATGAAAAACTGTTTTTT CSASASGFNEKLFF TRBJ1-4 . . TRBV20-1
TGTGCCAGCAGCTTACAGGCGGGAGAAACCCACGAGCAGTACTTC CASSLQAGETHEQYF TRBJ2-7 . TRBD2 TRBV7-2
TGTGCCAGCAGTCGCCTGTCAGGCACCACAGATACGCAGTATTTT CASSRLSGTTDTQYF TRBJ2-3 few . TRBV6-4
TGTGCCAGCAGCCTCCGGGACAGGGGGAACACCGGGGAGCTGTTTTTT CASSLRDRGNTGELFF TRBJ2-2 . TRBD1 TRBV3-1/TRBV3-2
TGTGCCAGCAGTTTATCCGGACAGGGCACTAATGAAAAACTGTTTTTT CASSLSGQGTNEKLFF TRBJ1-4 . TRBD1 TRBV28
TGTGCCTGGAGTCCGCGGGTGGGACAGGGGCGGACTGAAGCTTTCTTT CAWSPRVGQGRTEAFF TRBJ1-1 . TRBD1 TRBV30
TGTGCCAGCAGCGTTAGGACAGGGGAGGCCTACAATGAGCAGTTCTTC CASSVRTGEAYNEQFF TRBJ2-1 . TRBD1 TRBV9
TGTGCCAGCAGTTCCACGGACAGGGGCTGGATCACTGAAGCTTTCTTT CASSSTDRGWITEAFF TRBJ1-1 . TRBD1 TRBV27
TGTGCCAGCAGTTCCTATCCGGGACAGGGGGCGCAAGCTTTCTTT CASSSYPGQGAQAFF TRBJ1-1 . TRBD1 TRBV27
TGTGCCAGCAGGCAGTCGACAGGGGGGACCTTGGATGAGCAGTTCTTC CASRQSTGGTLDEQFF TRBJ2-1 once TRBD1 TRBV2
TGTGCCAGCAGCTGGGGGACTAGCGGAGACCTCTACAATGAGCAGTTCTTC CASSWGTSGDLYNEQFF TRBJ2-1 . TRBD2 TRBV3-1/TRBV3-2
TGTGCCAGCAGTTTAAGACGAGGGCCCGGGGAGACCCAGTACTTC CASSLRRGPGETQYF TRBJ2-5 . . TRBV27
TGTGCCAGTAGTCCCCTTCTGGGACAGGGGTCCACTGAAGCTTTCTTT CASSPLLGQGSTEAFF TRBJ1-1 . TRBD1 TRBV19
TGTGCCAGCACCCATAGCCAGAAAGCTTTCTTT CASTHSQKAFF TRBJ1-1 . . TRBV12-3/TRBV12-4
TGTGCCAGCAGCCCCCCTAGGGACAGCGGCAATGGCTACACCTTC CASSPPRDSGNGYTF TRBJ1-2 . TRBD1 TRBV5-5
TGTGCCAGCAGTCGAACTCAGGGGGCTGGAAACACCATATATTTT CASSRTQGAGNTIYF TRBJ1-3 . TRBD1 TRBV6-5
TGCGCCAGCAGCCAAGAACCCCCCGGGACAGGGAACACTGAAGCTTTCTTT CASSQEPPGTGNTEAFF TRBJ1-1 . TRBD1 TRBV4-1
TGTGCCACCAGCAGCGATTACAGGGTCTACGAGCAGTACTTC CATSSDYRVYEQYF TRBJ2-7 . . TRBV15
TGTGCCAGCAGTTTGGGAGGGCCCCCCTACGAGCAGTACTTC CASSLGGPPYEQYF TRBJ2-7 . TRBD2 TRBV28
TGTGCCAGCAGTTTGCCGACAAAAGTACGTCCTGAAGCTTTCTTT CASSLPTKVRPEAFF TRBJ1-1 . . TRBV28